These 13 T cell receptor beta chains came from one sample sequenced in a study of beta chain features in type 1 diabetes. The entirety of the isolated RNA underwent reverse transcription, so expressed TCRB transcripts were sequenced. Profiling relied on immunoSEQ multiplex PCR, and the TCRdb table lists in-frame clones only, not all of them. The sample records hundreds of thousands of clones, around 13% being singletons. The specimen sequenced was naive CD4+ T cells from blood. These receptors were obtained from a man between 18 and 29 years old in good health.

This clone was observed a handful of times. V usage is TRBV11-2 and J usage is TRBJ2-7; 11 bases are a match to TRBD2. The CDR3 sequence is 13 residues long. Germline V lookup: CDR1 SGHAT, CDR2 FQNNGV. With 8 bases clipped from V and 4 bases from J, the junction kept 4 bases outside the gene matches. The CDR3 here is CASSTSGMYEQYF. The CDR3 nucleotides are TGTGCCAGCTCGACTAGCGGGATGTACGAGCAGTACTTC.

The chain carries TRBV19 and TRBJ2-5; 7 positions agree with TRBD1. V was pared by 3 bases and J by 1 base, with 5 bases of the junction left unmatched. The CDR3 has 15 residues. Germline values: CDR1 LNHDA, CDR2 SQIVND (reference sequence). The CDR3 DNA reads TGTGCCAGTAGTATGGGACAGAGCGTCCAAGAGACCCAGTACTTC. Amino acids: CASSMGQSVQETQYF. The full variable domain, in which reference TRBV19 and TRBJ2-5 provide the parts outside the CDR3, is DGGITQSPKYLFRKEGQNVTLSCEQNLNHDAMYWYRQDPGQGLRLIYYSQIVNDFQKGDIAEGYSVSREKKESFPLTVTSAQKNPTAFYLCASSMGQSVQETQYFGPGTRLLVL.

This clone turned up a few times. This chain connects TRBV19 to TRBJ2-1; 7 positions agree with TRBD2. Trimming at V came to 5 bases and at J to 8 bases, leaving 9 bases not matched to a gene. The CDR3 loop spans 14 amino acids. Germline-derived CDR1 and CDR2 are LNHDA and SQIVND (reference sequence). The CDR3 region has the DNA TGTGCCAGTAGTTATGGCGGGGGTGGCGATGAGCAGTTCTTC. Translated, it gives CASSYGGGGDEQFF. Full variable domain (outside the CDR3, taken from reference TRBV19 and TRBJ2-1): DGGITQSPKYLFRKEGQNVTLSCEQNLNHDAMYWYRQDPGQGLRLIYYSQIVNDFQKGDIAEGYSVSREKKESFPLTVTSAQKNPTAFYLCASSYGGGGDEQFFGPGTRLTVL.

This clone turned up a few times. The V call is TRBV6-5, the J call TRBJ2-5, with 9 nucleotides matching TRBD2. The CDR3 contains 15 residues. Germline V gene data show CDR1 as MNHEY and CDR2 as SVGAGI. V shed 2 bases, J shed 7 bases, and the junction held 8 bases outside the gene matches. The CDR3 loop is CASSYSLAGLVTQYF. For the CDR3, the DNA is TGTGCCAGCAGTTACAGCCTAGCGGGACTGGTGACCCAGTACTTC.

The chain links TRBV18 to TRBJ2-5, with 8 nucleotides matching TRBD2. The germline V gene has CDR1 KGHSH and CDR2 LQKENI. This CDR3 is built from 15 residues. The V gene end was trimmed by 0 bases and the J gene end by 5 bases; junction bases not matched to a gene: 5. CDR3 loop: CASSPPGLVGETQYF. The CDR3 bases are TGTGCCAGCTCACCACCGGGACTAGTAGGGGAGACCCAGTACTTC.

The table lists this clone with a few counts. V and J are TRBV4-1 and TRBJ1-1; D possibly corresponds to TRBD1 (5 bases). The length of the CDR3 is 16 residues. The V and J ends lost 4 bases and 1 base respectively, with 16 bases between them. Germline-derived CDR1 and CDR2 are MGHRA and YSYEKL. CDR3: CASSPISRGTNTEAFF. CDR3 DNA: TGCGCCAGCAGCCCTATATCCCGGGGGACGAACACTGAAGCTTTCTTT.

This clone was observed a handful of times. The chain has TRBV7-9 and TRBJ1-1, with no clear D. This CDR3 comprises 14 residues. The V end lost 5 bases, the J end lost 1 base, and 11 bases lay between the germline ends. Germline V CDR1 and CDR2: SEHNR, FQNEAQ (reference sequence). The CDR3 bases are TGTGCCAGCAGCAGCTTGTCTGGGAACACTGAAGCTTTCTTT. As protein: CASSSLSGNTEAFF.

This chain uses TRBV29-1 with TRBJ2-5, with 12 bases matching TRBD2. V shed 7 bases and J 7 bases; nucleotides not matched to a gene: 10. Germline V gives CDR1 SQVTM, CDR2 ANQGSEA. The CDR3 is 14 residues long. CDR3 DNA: TGCAGCGGCCGGACTAGCGGGATTGGGGGGACCCAGTACTTC. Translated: CSGRTSGIGGTQYF.

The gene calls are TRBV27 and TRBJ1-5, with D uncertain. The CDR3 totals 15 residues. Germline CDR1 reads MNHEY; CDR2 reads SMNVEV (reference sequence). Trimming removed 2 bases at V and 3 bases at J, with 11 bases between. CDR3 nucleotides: TGTGCCAGCAGTTTAGTGTACGGGTACAATCAGCCCCAGCATTTT. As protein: CASSLVYGYNQPQHF.

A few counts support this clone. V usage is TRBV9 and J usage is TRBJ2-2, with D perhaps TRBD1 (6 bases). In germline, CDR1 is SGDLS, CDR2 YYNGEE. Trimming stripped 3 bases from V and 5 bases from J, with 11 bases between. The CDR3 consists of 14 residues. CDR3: CASSERGGTGELFF. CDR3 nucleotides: TGTGCCAGCAGCGAGAGAGGGGGAACCGGGGAGCTGTTTTTT.

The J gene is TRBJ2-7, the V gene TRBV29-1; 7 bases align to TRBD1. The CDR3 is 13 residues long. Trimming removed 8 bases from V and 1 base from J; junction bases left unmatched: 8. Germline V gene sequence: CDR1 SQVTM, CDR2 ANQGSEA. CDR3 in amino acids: CSITSTGSYEQYF. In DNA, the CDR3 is TGCAGCATCACGTCGACAGGGTCCTACGAGCAGTACTTC.

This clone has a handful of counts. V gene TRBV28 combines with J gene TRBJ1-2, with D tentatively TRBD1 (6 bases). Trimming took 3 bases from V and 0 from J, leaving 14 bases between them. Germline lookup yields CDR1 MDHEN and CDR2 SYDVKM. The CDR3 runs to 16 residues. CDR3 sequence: CASSFIDRPANYGYTF. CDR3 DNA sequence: TGTGCCAGCAGTTTCATTGACAGGCCTGCTAACTATGGCTACACCTTC.

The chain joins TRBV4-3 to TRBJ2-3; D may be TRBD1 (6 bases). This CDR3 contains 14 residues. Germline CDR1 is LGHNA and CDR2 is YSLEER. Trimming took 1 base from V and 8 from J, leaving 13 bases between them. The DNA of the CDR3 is TGCGCCAGCAGCCAAGGAACAGGGAAGCGTACGCAGTATTTT. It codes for CASSQGTGKRTQYF.